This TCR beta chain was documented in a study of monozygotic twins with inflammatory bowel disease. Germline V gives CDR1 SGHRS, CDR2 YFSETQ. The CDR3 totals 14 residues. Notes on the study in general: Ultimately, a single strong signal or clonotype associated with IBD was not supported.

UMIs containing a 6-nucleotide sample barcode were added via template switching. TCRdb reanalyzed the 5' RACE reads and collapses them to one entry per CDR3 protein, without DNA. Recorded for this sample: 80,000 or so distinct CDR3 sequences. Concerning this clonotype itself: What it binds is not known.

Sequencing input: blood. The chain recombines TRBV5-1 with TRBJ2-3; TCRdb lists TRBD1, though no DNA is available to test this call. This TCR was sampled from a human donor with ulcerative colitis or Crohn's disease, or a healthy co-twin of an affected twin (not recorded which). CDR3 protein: CASSLGGRTDTQYF.